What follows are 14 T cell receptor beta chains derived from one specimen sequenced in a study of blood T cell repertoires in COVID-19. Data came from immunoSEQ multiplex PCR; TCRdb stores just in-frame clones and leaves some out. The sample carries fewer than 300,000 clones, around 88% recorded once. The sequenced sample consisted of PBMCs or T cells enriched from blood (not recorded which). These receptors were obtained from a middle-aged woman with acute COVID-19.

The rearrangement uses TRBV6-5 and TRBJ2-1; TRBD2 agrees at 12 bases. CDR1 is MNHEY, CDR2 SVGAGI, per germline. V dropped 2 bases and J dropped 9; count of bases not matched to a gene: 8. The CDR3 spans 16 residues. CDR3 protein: CASSYPLTSGRAEQFF. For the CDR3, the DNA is TGTGCCAGCAGTTACCCACTGACTAGCGGGAGAGCTGAGCAGTTCTTC.

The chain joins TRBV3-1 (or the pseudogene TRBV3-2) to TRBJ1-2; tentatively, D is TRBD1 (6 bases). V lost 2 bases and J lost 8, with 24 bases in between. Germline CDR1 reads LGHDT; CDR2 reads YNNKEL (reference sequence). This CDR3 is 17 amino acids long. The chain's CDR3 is CASSQIKTPGGAEGYTF. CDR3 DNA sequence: TGTGCCAGCAGCCAAATTAAAACCCCGGGGGGCGCGGAGGGCTACACCTTC.

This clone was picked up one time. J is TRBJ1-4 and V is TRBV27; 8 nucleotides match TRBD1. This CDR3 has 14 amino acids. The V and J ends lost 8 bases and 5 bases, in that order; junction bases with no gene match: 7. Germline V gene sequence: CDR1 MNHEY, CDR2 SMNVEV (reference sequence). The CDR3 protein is CASGRDRTNEKLFF. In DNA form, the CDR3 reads TGTGCCAGCGGGCGGGACAGGACAAATGAAAAACTGTTTTTT.

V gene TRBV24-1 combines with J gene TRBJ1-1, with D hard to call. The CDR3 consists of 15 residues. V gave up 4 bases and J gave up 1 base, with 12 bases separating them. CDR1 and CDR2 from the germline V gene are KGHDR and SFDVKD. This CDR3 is CATSEAGGGNTEAFF. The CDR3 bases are TGTGCCACCAGTGAGGCAGGCGGAGGGAACACTGAAGCTTTCTTT.

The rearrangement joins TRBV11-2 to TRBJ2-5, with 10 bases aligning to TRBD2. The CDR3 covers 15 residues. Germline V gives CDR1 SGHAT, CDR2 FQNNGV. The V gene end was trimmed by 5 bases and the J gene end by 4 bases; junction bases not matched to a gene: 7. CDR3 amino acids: CASSAVTSGLETQYF. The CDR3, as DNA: TGTGCCAGCAGCGCAGTGACTAGCGGGCTAGAGACCCAGTACTTC.

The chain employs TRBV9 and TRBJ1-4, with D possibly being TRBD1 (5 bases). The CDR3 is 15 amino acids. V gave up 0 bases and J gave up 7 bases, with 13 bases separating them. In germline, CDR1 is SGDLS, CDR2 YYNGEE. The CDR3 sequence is CASSVAGTGGEKLFF. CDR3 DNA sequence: TGTGCCAGCAGCGTAGCAGGGACCGGGGGTGAAAAACTGTTTTTT.

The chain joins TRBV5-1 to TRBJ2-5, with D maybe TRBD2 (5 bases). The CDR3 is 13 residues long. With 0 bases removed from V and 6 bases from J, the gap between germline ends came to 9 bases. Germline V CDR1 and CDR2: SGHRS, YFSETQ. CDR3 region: CASSLAREKTQYF. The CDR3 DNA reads TGCGCCAGCAGCTTGGCCCGGGAAAAGACCCAGTACTTC.

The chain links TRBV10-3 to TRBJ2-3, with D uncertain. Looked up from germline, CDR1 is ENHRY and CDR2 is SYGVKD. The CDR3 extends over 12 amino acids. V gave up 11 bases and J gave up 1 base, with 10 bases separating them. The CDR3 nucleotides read TGTGCCTCGCTATCGGGCACAGATACGCAGTATTTT. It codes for CASLSGTDTQYF.

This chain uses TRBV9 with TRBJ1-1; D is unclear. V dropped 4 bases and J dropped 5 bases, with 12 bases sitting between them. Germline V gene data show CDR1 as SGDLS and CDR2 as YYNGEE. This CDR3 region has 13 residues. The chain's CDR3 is CASSPRTGTEAFF. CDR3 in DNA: TGTGCCAGCAGCCCCCGGACTGGGACTGAAGCTTTCTTT. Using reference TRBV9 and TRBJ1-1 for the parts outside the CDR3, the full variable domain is DSGVTQTPKHLITATGQRVTLRCSPRSGDLSVYWYQQSLDQGLQFLIQYYNGEERAKGNILERFSAQQFPDLHSELNLSSLELGDSALYFCASSPRTGTEAFFGQGTRLTVV.

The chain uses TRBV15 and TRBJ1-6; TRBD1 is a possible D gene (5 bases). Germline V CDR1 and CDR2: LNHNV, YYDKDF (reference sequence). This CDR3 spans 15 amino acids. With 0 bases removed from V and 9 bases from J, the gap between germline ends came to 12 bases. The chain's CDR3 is CATSRDGRDGSPLHF. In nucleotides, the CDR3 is TGTGCCACCAGCAGAGATGGCAGGGATGGTTCACCCCTCCACTTT.

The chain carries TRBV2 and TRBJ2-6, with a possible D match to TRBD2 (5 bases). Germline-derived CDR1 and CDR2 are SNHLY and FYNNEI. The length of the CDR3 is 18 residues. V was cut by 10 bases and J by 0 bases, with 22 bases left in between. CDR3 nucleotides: TGTGCCACCCCACCCGGTGGAGGCGATAGCTCTGGGGCCAACGTCCTGACTTTC. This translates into CATPPGGGDSSGANVLTF.

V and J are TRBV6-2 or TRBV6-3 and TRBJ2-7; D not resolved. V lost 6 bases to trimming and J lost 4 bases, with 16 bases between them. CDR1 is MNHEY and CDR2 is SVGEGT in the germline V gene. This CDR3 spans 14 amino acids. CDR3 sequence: CASSHARVFYEQYV. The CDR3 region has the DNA TGTGCCAGCAGCCACGCACGGGTGTTTTACGAGCAGTACGTC.

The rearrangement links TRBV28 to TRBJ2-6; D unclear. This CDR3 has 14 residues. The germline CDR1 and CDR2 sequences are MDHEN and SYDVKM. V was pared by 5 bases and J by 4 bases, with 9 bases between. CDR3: CASSSTAGANVLTF. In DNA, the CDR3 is TGTGCCAGCAGTAGCACAGCCGGGGCCAACGTCCTGACTTTC. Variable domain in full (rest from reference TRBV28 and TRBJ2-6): DVKVTQSSRYLVKRTGEKVFLECVQDMDHENMFWYRQDPGLGLRLIYFSYDVKMKEKGDIPEGYSVSREKKERFSLILESASTNQTSMYLCASSSTAGANVLTFGAGSRLTVL.

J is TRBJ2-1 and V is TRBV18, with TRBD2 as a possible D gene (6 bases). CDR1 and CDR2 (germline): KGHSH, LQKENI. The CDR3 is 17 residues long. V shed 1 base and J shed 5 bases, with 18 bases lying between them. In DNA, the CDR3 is TGTGCCAGCTCACCACTACAGGCGGGGCTCTCGGACAATGAGCAGTTCTTC. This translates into CASSPLQAGLSDNEQFF.